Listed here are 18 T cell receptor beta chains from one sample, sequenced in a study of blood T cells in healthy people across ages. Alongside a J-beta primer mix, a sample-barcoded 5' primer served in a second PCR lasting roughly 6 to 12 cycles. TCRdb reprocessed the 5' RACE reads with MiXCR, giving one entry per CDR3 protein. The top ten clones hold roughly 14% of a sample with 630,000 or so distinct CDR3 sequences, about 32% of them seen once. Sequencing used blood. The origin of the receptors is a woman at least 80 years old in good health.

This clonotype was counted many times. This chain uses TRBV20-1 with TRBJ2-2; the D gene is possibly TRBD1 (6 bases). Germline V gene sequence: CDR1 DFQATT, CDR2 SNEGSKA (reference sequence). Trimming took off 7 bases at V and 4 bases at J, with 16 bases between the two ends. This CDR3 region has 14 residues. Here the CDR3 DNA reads TGCAGTGTTCAACAGGGCGGCGGCACCGGGGAGCTGTTTTTT. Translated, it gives CSVQQGGGTGELFF.

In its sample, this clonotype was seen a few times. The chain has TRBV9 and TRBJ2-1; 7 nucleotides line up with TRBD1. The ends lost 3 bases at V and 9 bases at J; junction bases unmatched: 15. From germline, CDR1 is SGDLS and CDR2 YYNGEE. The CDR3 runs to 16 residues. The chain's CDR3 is CASSESTGTVKGEQFF. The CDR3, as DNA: TGTGCCAGCAGCGAATCGACCGGGACAGTAAAGGGTGAGCAGTTCTTC.

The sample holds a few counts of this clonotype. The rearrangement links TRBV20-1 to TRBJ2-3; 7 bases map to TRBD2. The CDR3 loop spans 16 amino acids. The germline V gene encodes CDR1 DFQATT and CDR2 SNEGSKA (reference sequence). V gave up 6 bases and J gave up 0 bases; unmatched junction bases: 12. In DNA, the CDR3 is TGCAGTGCGCCCCGTTTAGTGCGGGGGAGCACAGATACGCAGTATTTT. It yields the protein CSAPRLVRGSTDTQYF.

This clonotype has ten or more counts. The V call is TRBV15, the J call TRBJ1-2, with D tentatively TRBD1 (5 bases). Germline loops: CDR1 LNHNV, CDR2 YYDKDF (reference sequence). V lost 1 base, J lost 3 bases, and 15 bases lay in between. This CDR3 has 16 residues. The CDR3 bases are TGTGCCACCAGCAGAGGCTCTGGCAGGGAATACTATGGCTACACCTTC. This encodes CATSRGSGREYYGYTF.

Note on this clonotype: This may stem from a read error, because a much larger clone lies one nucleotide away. CDR3 region: CAWSVGSNEQFF. The CDR3 region has the DNA TGTGCCTGGAGCGTCGGGAGCAATGAGCAGTTCTTC. The chain uses TRBV30 and TRBJ2-1, with D perhaps matching TRBD2 (6 bases). The germline V gene has CDR1 GTSNPN and CDR2 SVGIG (reference sequence). V shed 3 bases and J shed 6 bases, with 9 bases lying between them. The CDR3 covers 12 residues.

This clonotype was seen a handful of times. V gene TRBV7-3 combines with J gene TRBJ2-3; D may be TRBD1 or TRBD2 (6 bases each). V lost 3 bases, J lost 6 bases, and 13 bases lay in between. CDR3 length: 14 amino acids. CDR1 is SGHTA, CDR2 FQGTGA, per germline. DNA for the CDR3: TGTGCCAGCAGCTTGAGGGGGGCCGTGGATACGCAGTATTTT. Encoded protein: CASSLRGAVDTQYF.

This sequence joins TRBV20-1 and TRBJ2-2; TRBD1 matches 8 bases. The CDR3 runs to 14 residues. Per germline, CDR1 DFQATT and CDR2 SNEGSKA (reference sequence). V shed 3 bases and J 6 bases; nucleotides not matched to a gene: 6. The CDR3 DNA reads TGCAGTGCTAGGGACAGGGTAGGGGCCGGGGAGCTGTTTTTT. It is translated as CSARDRVGAGELFF.

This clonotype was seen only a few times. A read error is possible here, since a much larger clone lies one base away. Here the CDR3 DNA reads TGCAGTGCTCCCGGCCAACGGGGGGGCGGATTTGGGGCCAACGTCCGGACTTTC. Its translation: CSAPGQRGGGFGANVRTF. This chain joins TRBV20-1 and TRBJ2-6; TRBD2 agrees at 8 bases. This CDR3 has 18 residues. Germline CDR1 DFQATT, CDR2 SNEGSKA (reference sequence).

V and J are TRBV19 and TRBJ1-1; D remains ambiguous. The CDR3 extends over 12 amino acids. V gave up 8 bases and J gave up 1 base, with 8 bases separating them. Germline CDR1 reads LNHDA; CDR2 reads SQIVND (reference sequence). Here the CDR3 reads CASGYTNTEAFF. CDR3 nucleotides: TGTGCCAGTGGGTACACGAACACTGAAGCTTTCTTT.

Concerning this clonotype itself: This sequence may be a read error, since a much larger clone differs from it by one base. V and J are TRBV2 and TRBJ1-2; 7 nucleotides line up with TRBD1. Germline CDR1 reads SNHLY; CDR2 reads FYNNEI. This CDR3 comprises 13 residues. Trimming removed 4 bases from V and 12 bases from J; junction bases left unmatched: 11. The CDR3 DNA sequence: TGTGCCAGCAGTGTGGCCAGGGGGTACGGCCACACCTTC. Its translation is CASSVARGYGHTF.

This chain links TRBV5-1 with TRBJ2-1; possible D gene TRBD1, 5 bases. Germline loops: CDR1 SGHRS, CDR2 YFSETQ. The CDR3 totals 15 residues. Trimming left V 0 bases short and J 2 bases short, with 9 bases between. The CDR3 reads CASSLAGSTYNEQFF. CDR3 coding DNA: TGCGCCAGCAGCTTGGCAGGGTCTACCTACAATGAGCAGTTCTTC.

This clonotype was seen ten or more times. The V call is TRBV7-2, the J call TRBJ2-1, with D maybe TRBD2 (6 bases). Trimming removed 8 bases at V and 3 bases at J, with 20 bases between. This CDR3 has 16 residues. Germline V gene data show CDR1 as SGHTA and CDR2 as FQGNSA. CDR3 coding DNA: TGTGCCAGCTCGATGGGGGGACTCCCCTTCTACAATGAGCAGTTCTTC. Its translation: CASSMGGLPFYNEQFF.

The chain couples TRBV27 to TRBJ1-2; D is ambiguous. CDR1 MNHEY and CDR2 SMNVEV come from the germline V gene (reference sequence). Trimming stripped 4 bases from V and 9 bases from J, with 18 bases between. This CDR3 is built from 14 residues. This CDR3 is CASSSNGLGLRYTF. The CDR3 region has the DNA TGTGCCAGCAGTTCCAACGGGCTCGGACTACGCTACACCTTC.

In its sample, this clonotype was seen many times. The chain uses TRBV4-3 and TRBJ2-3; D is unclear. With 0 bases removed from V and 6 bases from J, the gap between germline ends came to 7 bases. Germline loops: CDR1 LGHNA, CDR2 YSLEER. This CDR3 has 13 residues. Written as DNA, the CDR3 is TGCGCCAGCAGCCAAGACTATTCGGATACGCAGTATTTT. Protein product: CASSQDYSDTQYF.

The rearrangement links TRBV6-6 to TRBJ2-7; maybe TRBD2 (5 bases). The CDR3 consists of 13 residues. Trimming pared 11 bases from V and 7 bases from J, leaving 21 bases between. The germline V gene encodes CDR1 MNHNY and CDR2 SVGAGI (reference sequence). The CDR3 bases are TGTGCCGGTAGTTCTGGGGAGTCCAATGAGCAGTACTTC. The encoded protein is CAGSSGESNEQYF.

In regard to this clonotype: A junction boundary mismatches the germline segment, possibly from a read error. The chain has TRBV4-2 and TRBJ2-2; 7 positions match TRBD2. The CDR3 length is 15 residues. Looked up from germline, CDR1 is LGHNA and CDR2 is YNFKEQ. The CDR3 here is CARSQVRRGAGELFF. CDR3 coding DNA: TGTGCCCGCAGCCAAGTAAGACGGGGGGCCGGGGAGCTGTTTTTT.

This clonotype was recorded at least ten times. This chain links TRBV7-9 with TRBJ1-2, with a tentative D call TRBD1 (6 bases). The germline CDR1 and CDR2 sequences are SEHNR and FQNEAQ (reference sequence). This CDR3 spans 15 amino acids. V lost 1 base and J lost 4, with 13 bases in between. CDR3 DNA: TGTGCCAGCAGCTTAGGGGACCGGACAGCCTATGGCTACACCTTC. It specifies CASSLGDRTAYGYTF.

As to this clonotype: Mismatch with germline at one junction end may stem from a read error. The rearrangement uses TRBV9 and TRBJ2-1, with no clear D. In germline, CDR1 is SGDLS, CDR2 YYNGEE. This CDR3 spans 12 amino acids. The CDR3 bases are TGTGCCCGCAGCGTACAAGCCAATGAGCAGTTCTTC. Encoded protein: CARSVQANEQFF.